Below, 17 T cell receptor beta chains from the same sample are listed, as sequenced in a study of T cell repertoires in cytomegalovirus infection. These receptors have no identified antigens. A single record per CDR3 protein comes from TCRdb applying MiXCR to the reads. The data show fewer than 850,000 distinct CDR3 sequences, roughly 28% seen once. The sample consisted of cultured CD8+ T cells from PBMCs, taken from culture after CMV antigen stimulation. The origin of the receptors is a human donor in good health (CMV status not recorded). Some clones in this sample may be carry-over from other donors' samples.

This clonotype was seen ten or more times. The chain combines TRBV6-1 with TRBJ2-1, with 7 bases lining up with TRBD1. Germline CDR1 is MNHNS and CDR2 is SASEGT. V shed 4 bases and J 2 bases; nucleotides not matched to a gene: 5. The CDR3 consists of 15 residues. DNA of the CDR3: TGTGCCAGCAGTGTAACAGGGGATACCTACAATGAGCAGTTCTTC. It yields the protein CASSVTGDTYNEQFF.

This clonotype was seen only a few times. V gene TRBV6-2 or TRBV6-3 combines with J gene TRBJ2-5; D call uncertain. The CDR3 spans 12 residues. V was pared by 9 bases and J by 5 bases, with 13 bases between. Germline-derived CDR1 and CDR2 are MNHEY and SVGEGT. The CDR3 here is CASSGTRETQYF. The DNA for the CDR3 is TGTGCCAGTTCGGGTACGAGGGAGACCCAGTACTTC.

In nucleotides, the CDR3 is TGTGCCAGCAGCGATCGCCTCGACCTGGCGAAGACCCAGTACTTC. It yields the protein CASSDRLDLAKTQYF. The chain has TRBV11-3 and TRBJ2-5; D is uncertain. CDR3 length equals 15 residues. Per germline, CDR1 SGHNT and CDR2 YENEEA. Trimming took 5 bases from V and 6 from J, leaving 19 bases between them. Filled out from reference TRBV11-3 and TRBJ2-5, the complete variable domain reads EAGVVQSPRYKIIEKKQPVAFWCNPISGHNTLYWYLQNLGQGPELLIRYENEEAVDDSQLPKDRFSAERLKGVDSTLKIQPAELGDSAVYLCASSDRLDLAKTQYFGPGTRLLVL.

This clonotype was picked up many times. The chain uses TRBV6-1 and TRBJ2-5; D may be TRBD1 or TRBD2 (5 bases each). Trimming took off 5 bases at V and 5 bases at J, with 15 bases between the two ends. This CDR3 comprises 14 residues. CDR1 is MNHNS, CDR2 SASEGT, per germline. Written as DNA, the CDR3 is TGTGCCAGCAGTCCCCGGGACCCGCGGGAGACCCAGTACTTC. This encodes CASSPRDPRETQYF.

This clonotype showed up just a few times. This chain joins TRBV7-8 and TRBJ2-3; possible D gene TRBD2, 5 bases. This CDR3 has 13 amino acids. Germline V gene sequence: CDR1 SGHVS, CDR2 FQNEAQ. Trimming shortened V by 8 bases and J by 0 bases, and 9 bases separated the two germline ends. The CDR3: CASFPGSTDTQYF. The CDR3 coding sequence is TGTGCCAGCTTCCCGGGGAGCACAGATACGCAGTATTTT. Looking up the rest from reference TRBV7-8 and TRBJ2-3 gives the full variable domain: GAGVSQSPRYKVAKRGQDVALRCDPISGHVSLFWYQQALGQGPEFLTYFQNEAQLDKSGLPSDRFFAERPEGSVSTLKIQRTQQEDSAVYLCASFPGSTDTQYFGPGTRLTVL.

The sample holds a few counts of this clonotype. The chain employs TRBV19 and TRBJ1-3; D call uncertain. The CDR3 runs to 15 residues. The germline V gene encodes CDR1 LNHDA and CDR2 SQIVND (reference sequence). Trimming left V 1 base short and J 0 bases short, with 7 bases between. The CDR3 DNA is TGTGCCAGTAGTATAGCCGCCATCTCTGGAAACACCATATATTTT. Translated: CASSIAAISGNTIYF.

This CDR3 reads CASSPPDRLGTDTQYF. The CDR3 nucleotides are TGTGCCAGCTCACCACCGGACAGATTAGGCACAGATACGCAGTATTTT. The J gene is TRBJ2-3, the V gene TRBV18; perhaps TRBD1 as D (6 bases). V was shortened by 0 bases and J by 1 base, with 11 bases between the two germline ends. This CDR3 has 16 residues. CDR1 is KGHSH, CDR2 LQKENI, per germline. The variable domain in full, with the rest retrieved from reference TRBV18 and TRBJ2-3, is NAGVMQNPRHLVRRRGQEARLRCSPMKGHSHVYWYRQLPEEGLKFMVYLQKENIIDESGMPKERFSAEFPKEGPSILRIQQVVRGDSAAYFCASSPPDRLGTDTQYFGPGTRLTVL.

This clonotype was found a few times. This rearrangement joins TRBV6-2 or TRBV6-3 to TRBJ2-7, with D tentatively TRBD1 or TRBD2 (5 bases each). V was clipped by 0 bases and J by 2 bases, with 14 bases between them. This CDR3 is 16 amino acids long. Germline CDR1 is MNHEY and CDR2 is SVGEGT. CDR3 in DNA: TGTGCCAGCAGTTACTCGTGGGGGATGGGAACCTACGAGCAGTACTTC. This translates into CASSYSWGMGTYEQYF.

The count of this clonotype is one. The rearrangement links TRBV7-2 to TRBJ2-1; 11 bases match TRBD2. V shed 4 bases and J 9 bases; nucleotides not matched to a gene: 8. Germline values: CDR1 SGHTA, CDR2 FQGNSA. There are 15 residues in the CDR3. The CDR3 nucleotides are TGTGCCAGCAGCTATCGTCTAGCGGGGGGTTCTGAGCAGTTCTTC. Amino acid sequence: CASSYRLAGGSEQFF.

The genes are TRBV20-1 and TRBJ2-1; 12 nucleotides agree with TRBD1. V lost 8 bases and J lost 3; bases outside the gene matches: 14. Germline V lookup: CDR1 DFQATT, CDR2 SNEGSKA (reference sequence). The CDR3 extends over 17 amino acids. CDR3 DNA: TGCAGTCCACTCCGGGGACAGGGGGCCGGATACTACAATGAGCAGTTCTTC. Its protein product is CSPLRGQGAGYYNEQFF.

This clonotype was seen a few times. This chain connects TRBV19 to TRBJ2-3; D might be TRBD2 (5 bases). With 7 bases removed from V and 0 bases from J, the gap between germline ends came to 14 bases. CDR1 LNHDA and CDR2 SQIVND come from the germline V gene (reference sequence). This CDR3 region has 15 residues. The CDR3 DNA reads TGTGCCAGTACCCCCCACCTAGCTAGCACAGATACGCAGTATTTT. It is translated as CASTPHLASTDTQYF.

The CDR3 region has the DNA TGTGCCACCAGCCCCCGGGACGGGAAAGGACGCGATGAGCAGTTCTTC. It specifies CATSPRDGKGRDEQFF. V is TRBV24-1 and J is TRBJ2-1; D is possibly TRBD1 or TRBD2 (5 bases each). Between the trimmed V and J ends, which lost 7 bases and 8 bases, there was a span of 23 bases. The CDR3 length is 16 residues. CDR1 is KGHDR, CDR2 SFDVKD, per germline.

This chain connects TRBV11-2 to TRBJ2-7; TRBD2 matches at 9 bases. V trimming: 1 base; J trimming: 0 bases; junction bases outside the gene matches: 4. From germline, CDR1 is SGHAT and CDR2 FQNNGV. CDR3 size: 16 residues. CDR3 region: CASSLVLAGPSYEQYV. The DNA for the CDR3 is TGTGCCAGCAGCTTAGTTCTAGCGGGGCCCTCCTACGAGCAGTACGTC.

This clonotype has only a few counts. The rearrangement uses TRBV4-1 and TRBJ1-2; D uncertain. Trimming removed 1 base from V and 1 base from J, with 7 bases in between. The CDR3 length is 14 residues. Germline assignment: CDR1 MGHRA and CDR2 YSYEKL. The DNA of the CDR3 is TGCGCCAGCAGCCAAGCTCGGGGTAACTATGGCTACACCTTC. It encodes CASSQARGNYGYTF.

This sequence joins TRBV4-1 and TRBJ1-4, with D tentatively TRBD1 (5 bases). The CDR3 is made up of 16 amino acids. V was trimmed by 0 bases and J by 5 bases, leaving 13 bases between them. Per germline, CDR1 MGHRA and CDR2 YSYEKL. The chain's CDR3 is CASSQDGAAYNEKLFF. The CDR3, as DNA: TGCGCCAGCAGCCAAGATGGGGCAGCTTACAATGAAAAACTGTTTTTT.

Only a few counts were recorded for this clonotype. This chain joins TRBV20-1 and TRBJ2-3; D might be TRBD1 or TRBD2, each matching 5 bases. Germline CDR1 and CDR2: DFQATT and SNEGSKA (reference sequence). Trimming shortened V by 0 bases and J by 0 bases, and 10 bases separated the two germline ends. The CDR3 extends over 15 amino acids. The CDR3 DNA follows: TGCAGTGCTAGAGATCAGGGACCTAGCACAGATACGCAGTATTTT. Its protein is CSARDQGPSTDTQYF.

The rearrangement uses TRBV15 and TRBJ1-1, with D perhaps TRBD1 (5 bases). CDR1 is LNHNV, CDR2 YYDKDF, per germline (reference sequence). The CDR3 totals 15 residues. Trimming took 0 bases from V and 0 from J, leaving 8 bases between them. CDR3 in amino acids: CATSRDSGVNTEAFF. CDR3 nucleotides: TGTGCCACCAGCAGAGATTCGGGGGTGAACACTGAAGCTTTCTTT. The whole variable domain, filled in from reference TRBV15 and TRBJ1-1, reads DAMVIQNPRYQVTQFGKPVTLSCSQTLNHNVMYWYQQKSSQAPKLLFHYYDKDFNNEADTPDNFQSRRPNTSFCFLDIRSPGLGDTAMYLCATSRDSGVNTEAFFGQGTRLTVV.